This T cell receptor beta chain came from a study of cytomegalovirus exposure and HLA in healthy donors. Overall study findings and caveats: Roughly uniform sequencing depth across donors was assumed, possibly incorrectly. A later analysis linked a missense DCLRE1C variant to TCR beta V- and J-gene trimming. In a later analysis, the majority of CMV-associated beta chains seemingly showed HLA restriction.

The ends were cut back, 4 bases at V and 3 bases at J, with 10 bases in the middle. Per germline, CDR1 MDHEN and CDR2 SYDVKM. The CDR3 loop spans 13 amino acids. As concerns this clone: Its specificity is not known.

The primer mix had 60 Vbeta and 13 Jbeta primers. Sequencing used immunoSEQ multiplex PCR; TCRdb keeps in-frame clones, though not all of them. The data contain about 180,000 clones, 80% of them singletons. Sample: PBMCs. The sequence was obtained from a woman aged 45-60 years in good health and CMV-seropositive. The chain employs TRBV28 and TRBJ2-7, with D maybe TRBD2 (6 bases). The CDR3 loop is CASSYYGGYEQYF. CDR3 sequence (DNA): TGTGCCAGCAGTTACTACGGGGGCTACGAGCAGTACTTC.